This TCR beta chain was recorded in a study of T cells in Graves' hyperthyroidism and ophthalmopathy. On the study more broadly: It was at initial diagnosis, before any treatment, that peripheral blood was collected.

Amplification yielded TCR beta CDR3 regions, with RNA transcripts as the source. The TCR CDR3 was amplified in a first-round RT-PCR using the HTBI primer set. TCRdb ran MiXCR on the multiplex PCR reads and lists one entry per CDR3 protein. The sample records over 700,000 distinct CDR3 sequences, around 20% being singletons. Study-wide results and caveats: Blood samples included most of the expanded thyroid clonotypes exceeding 0.001.

Patients were aged 18 to 65, had disease duration under 2 months, and had newly diagnosed hyperthyroidism. The study left out patients who had uncontrolled infection, other autoimmune disease, pregnancy or lactation. V lost 0 bases and J 7 bases, leaving 17 bases between the germline ends. CDR3 length: 15 amino acids. Germline-derived CDR1 and CDR2 are SGHRS and YFSETQ. Worth noting for this clonotype: Its specificity is unknown.

The source is a woman in her forties or fifties with Graves' hyperthyroidism that later progressed to Graves' ophthalmopathy. The chain links TRBV5-1 to TRBJ2-7, with D maybe TRBD2 (5 bases). Sequencing was performed on blood. The CDR3 DNA reads TGCGCCAGCAGCTTGGTGCGGGTCTCTGGGAATGAGCAGTACTTC. Residues: CASSLVRVSGNEQYF.